One sample yielded the 5 T cell receptor beta chains listed below, sequenced in a study of blood T cells in healthy people across ages. Alongside a J-beta primer mix, a sample-barcoded 5' primer served in a second PCR lasting roughly 7 to 11 cycles. One entry per CDR3 protein results from TCRdb running MiXCR on the 5' RACE reads. The sample comprises approximately 810,000 distinct CDR3 sequences, about 37% of which are singletons, and about an eighth rests with the top ten. Material: blood. The receptor set was obtained from a man in his late teens or twenties in good health.

This chain connects TRBV11-2 to TRBJ1-4; D is unclear. The CDR3 spans 14 residues. Germline V gives CDR1 SGHAT, CDR2 FQNNGV. Trimming shortened V by 6 bases and J by 5 bases, and 13 bases separated the two germline ends. In DNA form, the CDR3 reads TGTGCCAGCAGACCTACAGCTTTGAATGAAAAACTGTTTTTT. Translating gives CASRPTALNEKLFF.

There are a few counts of this clonotype. V and J are TRBV7-2 and TRBJ2-7, with 7 bases identical to TRBD2. Per germline, CDR1 SGHTA and CDR2 FQGNSA. This CDR3 has 13 amino acids. J gave up 7 bases and V 2 bases, and 5 bases lay outside the gene matches. CDR3 in amino acids: CASSLTSVSEQYF. The CDR3 nucleotides read TGTGCCAGCAGCTTAACTAGCGTCTCTGAGCAGTACTTC.

J is TRBJ2-5 and V is TRBV2, with 7 nucleotides matching TRBD1. With V trimmed by 1 base and J by 4 bases, 24 bases remained unmatched. The CDR3 sequence is 21 residues long. CDR1 and CDR2 from the germline V gene are SNHLY and FYNNEI. The CDR3 loop is CASSEVFPSPAAGGSRETQYF. The CDR3 DNA reads TGTGCCAGCAGTGAAGTGTTCCCTTCCCCCGCGGCAGGGGGTTCTCGAGAGACCCAGTACTTC.

This chain links TRBV6-2 or TRBV6-3 with TRBJ1-5, with TRBD1 matching 9 bases. The CDR3 contains 23 residues. Germline V gene sequence: CDR1 MNHEY, CDR2 SVGEGT. J was trimmed by 0 bases and V by 2 bases; bases with no gene match: 23. CDR3 region: CASSYRLPGQGADRLSSNQPQHF. CDR3 DNA: TGTGCCAGCAGTTACCGATTGCCGGGACAGGGAGCAGACAGGCTTTCTAGCAATCAGCCCCAGCATTTT.

The rearrangement links TRBV20-1 to TRBJ1-5, with unresolved D. Trimming removed 4 bases from V and 1 base from J, with 11 bases in between. This CDR3 contains 14 residues. Germline V CDR1 and CDR2: DFQATT, SNEGSKA (reference sequence). The CDR3 DNA sequence: TGCAGTGCTAATCGGGGTAAAAGCAATCAGCCCCAGCATTTT. It specifies CSANRGKSNQPQHF.